These 15 T cell receptor beta chains share one sample of origin, sequenced in a study of human T cells and chemical hapten exposure. TCRdb itself ran the RACE reads through MiXCR, one entry per CDR3 protein. The sample lists 95,000 to 150,000 distinct CDR3 sequences, about 11% occurring once. Time point specified: patch test 3, about 24 weeks after DPC sensitization. Treatment here: therapeutic diphenylcyclopropenone sensitization with weekly scalp DPC. The source was whole blood, collected in connection with sensitization to the hapten diphenylcyclopropenone (DPC). The origin of the receptors is a woman between 45 and 60 years old with alopecia areata. Some clones in this sample may be carry-over from other donors' samples.

This clonotype was detected ten times or more. Here the CDR3 reads CASSSSGYEQYF. DNA of the CDR3: TGTGCCAGCAGTTCTAGCGGCTACGAGCAGTACTTC. This chain uses TRBV12-3 or TRBV12-4 with TRBJ2-7; 7 bases map to TRBD2. This CDR3 has 12 amino acids. After removal of 4 bases from V and 3 bases from J, the junction contained 0 bases not matched to a gene.

This clonotype was seen only a few times. V gene TRBV27 combines with J gene TRBJ1-1; the D gene is possibly TRBD1 (6 bases). Germline CDR1 is MNHEY and CDR2 is SMNVEV (reference sequence). The CDR3 length is 15 residues. V was clipped by 0 bases and J by 5 bases, with 13 bases between them. CDR3 region: CASSLSGGAGTEAFF. The CDR3 DNA is TGTGCCAGCAGTTTATCCGGGGGCGCGGGTACTGAAGCTTTCTTT.

The genes are TRBV7-8 and TRBJ1-4, with D possibly TRBD1 on 6 matching bases. The CDR3 consists of 15 residues. Trimming shortened V by 4 bases and J by 3 bases, and 12 bases separated the two germline ends. Germline lookup yields CDR1 SGHVS and CDR2 FQNEAQ. CDR3 DNA sequence: TGTGCCAGCAGCTCAACAGGGAATCCTAATGAAAAACTGTTTTTT. Translated: CASSSTGNPNEKLFF.

This clonotype was detected a few times. The genes are TRBV30 and TRBJ2-7; D remains unclear. Germline V gene sequence: CDR1 GTSNPN, CDR2 SVGIG (reference sequence). The CDR3 covers 13 residues. The germline V and J ends were trimmed by 5 bases and 0 bases, with 11 bases remaining between them. The CDR3 reads CAWALSLSYEQYF. Written as DNA, the CDR3 is TGTGCCTGGGCCCTATCACTCTCCTACGAGCAGTACTTC.

This chain joins TRBV7-9 and TRBJ2-7, with a weak D call TRBD1 (7 bases). The germline gives CDR1 SEHNR, CDR2 FQNEAQ (reference sequence). This CDR3 spans 16 amino acids. Trimming removed 4 bases at V and 2 bases at J, with 18 bases between. Written as DNA, the CDR3 is TGTGCCAGCAGCTCCCGAGGAGGGACAGAAGCCTACGAGCAGTACTTC. Translated: CASSSRGGTEAYEQYF.

This chain joins TRBV5-6 and TRBJ2-2, with no clear D. Germline lookup yields CDR1 SGHDT and CDR2 YYEEEE. The V end was cut by 4 bases, the J end by 1 base, with 11 bases between. This CDR3 is 15 amino acids long. CDR3 protein: CASSHLRENTGELFF. DNA for the CDR3: TGTGCCAGCAGCCACCTAAGAGAGAACACCGGGGAGCTGTTTTTT.

The chain uses TRBV5-6 and TRBJ1-2; TRBD1 might be the D (5 bases). The CDR3 has 14 amino acids. V lost 5 bases and J lost 4, with 15 bases in between. Germline V lookup: CDR1 SGHDT, CDR2 YYEEEE. The CDR3 loop is CASRARDFSYGYTF. DNA of the CDR3: TGTGCCAGCAGGGCGAGGGACTTCTCCTATGGCTACACCTTC.

This sequence joins TRBV10-3 and TRBJ2-7; 11 bases line up with TRBD1. The length of the CDR3 is 13 residues. Germline CDR1 and CDR2: ENHRY and SYGVKD. J gave up 5 bases and V 9 bases, and 6 bases lay outside the gene matches. This CDR3 is CAIRTGGIHEQYF. The CDR3 DNA reads TGTGCCATAAGGACAGGGGGCATCCACGAGCAGTACTTC.

This clonotype was counted a few times. V is TRBV6-2 or TRBV6-3 and J is TRBJ1-2; D perhaps matches TRBD1 (5 bases). With 0 bases removed from V and 2 bases from J, the gap between germline ends came to 13 bases. The CDR3 runs 16 residues. Germline CDR1 reads MNHEY; CDR2 reads SVGEGT. In nucleotides, the CDR3 is TGTGCCAGCAGTTACTCTCCCCCCTGGGGCAACTATGGCTACACCTTC. Translated: CASSYSPPWGNYGYTF.

This clonotype turned up a few times. The chain couples TRBV6-5 to TRBJ1-5, with 8 bases aligning to TRBD1. With V trimmed by 0 bases and J by 5 bases, 0 bases remained unmatched. The CDR3 sequence is 14 residues long. The germline V gene encodes CDR1 MNHEY and CDR2 SVGAGI. The CDR3 DNA follows: TGTGCCAGCAGTTACTCGACAGGGGATCAGCCCCAGCATTTT. Encoded protein: CASSYSTGDQPQHF.

This clonotype was seen more than once but under ten times. The V and J genes are TRBV13 and TRBJ2-7; TRBD1 matches at 9 bases. The trim removed 6 bases at V and 0 bases at J, leaving 6 bases unmatched. The CDR3 runs 15 residues. Germline values: CDR1 PRHDT, CDR2 FYEKMQ (reference sequence). The CDR3: CASRLTGGISYEQYF. The CDR3, as DNA: TGTGCCAGCAGGTTGACAGGGGGTATCTCCTACGAGCAGTACTTC.

CDR3 coding DNA: TGTGCCAGCAGTTATGCTAGGGATCAGCCCCAGCATTTT. This sequence encodes CASSYARDQPQHF. The chain recombines TRBV12-3 or TRBV12-4 with TRBJ1-5; D gene ambiguous. Between the trimmed V and J ends, which lost 4 bases and 5 bases, there was a span of 9 bases. The CDR3 runs to 13 residues.

This chain connects TRBV6-2 or TRBV6-3 to TRBJ2-1, with D perhaps matching TRBD2 (5 bases). CDR1 and CDR2 (germline): MNHEY, SVGEGT. Trimming took 9 bases from V and 7 from J, leaving 13 bases between them. This CDR3 spans 12 amino acids. CDR3 in DNA: TGTGCCAGTCCGAGGCTAGCAAATGAGCAGTTCTTC. Translated: CASPRLANEQFF.

This clonotype occurred many times. The V gene is TRBV10-3, the J gene TRBJ2-7; 10 positions match TRBD2. V shed 5 bases and J 6 bases; nucleotides not matched to a gene: 10. CDR1 ENHRY and CDR2 SYGVKD come from the germline V gene. CDR3 length: 15 residues. This CDR3 reads CAISSASGSRSEQYF. The CDR3 DNA sequence: TGTGCCATCAGTAGCGCTAGCGGGAGTCGCTCCGAGCAGTACTTC.

This clonotype was counted only a few times. V usage is TRBV2 and J usage is TRBJ1-4; TRBD1 might be the D (6 bases). The V and J ends lost 8 bases and 0 bases respectively, with 16 bases between them. Looked up from germline, CDR1 is SNHLY and CDR2 is FYNNEI. CDR3 length: 16 amino acids. CDR3 coding DNA: TGTGCCAGCGGAACCCCAGGGGATGCAACTAATGAAAAACTGTTTTTT. This gives the protein CASGTPGDATNEKLFF.